One T cell receptor (beta chain) is described in this entry. Its antigen specificity is not known. No much larger clone is present one base from it, and per-base qualities are unavailable. The label giving this sample's time point can be read as: naive CD8 control sorted from an acute-time-point sample. Enrolled in the Montreal Hepatitis C Cohort (HEPCO) in Canada, the donors were people who inject drugs, and these donors were followed every 3 months. Acute primary HCV infection was defined as a positive HCV RNA or antibody test that came after a negative test within the prior 24 weeks. CD3, CD8 and CD45RO antibodies were used for surface staining, and dead cells were excluded with an aqua fixable dye. Among the cohort members were fewer than 10 spontaneous resolvers, with spontaneous resolution defined as HCV RNA clearance within 24 weeks. From thawed, previously cryostored peripheral blood mononuclear cells, CD8+ T cells were purified through negative selection performed by means of the MACS CD8+ T cell Isolation Kit. A BD FACSAria II cell sorter was used for cell sorting.

The sample belongs to a study of CD8 T cells in acute hepatitis C reinfection (dated by TCRdb to the early 2020s). With regard to the full study: Both during acute infection and after viral clearance, the study profiled the TCRbeta repertoire of CD8+ T cells that were specific for the HCV NS3-1073 epitope. Paired acute and follow-up samples were contributed by four of the spontaneous resolvers.

Summary of the overall study and its limitations: Some 13 public clonotypes were identified irrespective of outcome, and one of the public clonotypes used V04-02/J02-02. Because bulk sequencing covered only the TCRbeta chain, the alphabeta pairing of the public clonotypes could not be determined. Few CDR3 sequences were shared with other epitopes, and differences in sequencing approaches may have limited exact matching. No follow-up repertoires were available for chronically infected subjects, since NS3-1073 specific cells were too rare to be sorted. NS3-1073 specific repertoires were highly diverse, with no significant diversity differences between acute resolver, follow-up resolver and acute chronic samples. All groups preferentially used the TRBV04 and TRBV06 gene families, and overrepresentation in the naive pool did not explain this preferential usage.

The CDR3 holds 19 amino acids from the cysteine to the phenylalanine. Left in the record is the CDR3 DNA by itself, 57 bases read in frame from the first base. CDR1 and CDR2 were assigned from the germline V gene (reference sequence) as MNHEY and SMNVEV. Trimming leaves V shorter by 6 bases and J shorter by 0 bases, with the junction holding 11 bases beyond the gene matches. Genomic DNA was extracted from FACS-sorted cells, and TCRbeta chains were sequenced through the commercial immunoSEQ service. Per the authors' processing: Repertoire data were analyzed with ImmunoSEQ Analyzer software v3.0 and R v3.5.1. Only productive rearrangements were analyzed, as sequences containing stop codons or out-of-frame rearrangements were removed. Simpson diversity, Shannon entropy, CDR3 length and nucleotide addition metrics were obtained from the sequencing provider. Based on frequency, clonotypes were placed into dominant, sub-dominant, low or lowest abundance groups, and clonotypes under 0.1% were left out of most analyses. Any CDR3 amino acid clonotype present in at least two subjects at a cumulative frequency of at least 0.5% was labeled public. Entries here come from immuneACCESS through TCRdb and include only in-frame sequences with V and J called. Some clones fail to appear in such tables; in the studies checked, an unresolved V gene covers under half of the shortfall, and the cause of the remainder is unknown. The DNA gave D and trimming, while V, J and clone size come from that table. Present in this sample are 30,000 to 45,000 clones, 70% to 90% of which were seen just once. Jointly, the top ten make up roughly 11% of the sample.

Material for sequencing was naive CD8+ T cells from PBMCs. The cell subset or site label, read with the paper, signifies: sorted total naive CD45RO-negative CD8+ T cells. The sequence joins TRBV27 to TRBJ2-1, and 13 bases in between align with TRBD2. The receptor's source is a woman aged 18-30 years who spontaneously cleared hepatitis C infection. The DNA is as follows: TGTGCCAGCAGCATGGGGGGACTAGCGGGATCTAGCTCCTACAATGAGCAGTTCTTC. This is translated as CASSMGGLAGSSSYNEQFF.